This TCR beta chain comes out of a study of identical twins (dated by TCRdb to the mid-2010s). A note on the overall study: The study deep-sequenced TCR alpha and beta repertoires from monozygotic twins, unrelated adults of various ages and cord blood to test whether fetal clonotypes persist. Replicate twin experiments were performed at different times using different library preparation protocols to rule out contamination. What the research found in general, with its limitations: Invariant T cells such as MAIT and iNKT could partly confound zero-insertion analyses, though diverse VJ usage argued against this for most clonotypes. Out-of-frame TCR alpha sharing in monozygotic twins was systematically underestimated by recombination models, whereas sharing between unrelated individuals was in agreement with the recombination models. Fewer insertions were carried by abundant cord blood beta clonotypes; a weaker similar trend was observed in young adult naive repertoires, while no such trend was observed in memory repertoires. In beta out-of-frame sequences, excess twin sharing was weaker, because having fewer shared sequences lowered the signal-to-noise ratio. Compared with coincidental sharing between unrelated individuals, an excess of low generation-probability sequences was observed among out-of-frame TCR alpha sequences shared between twins. Conclusions relied on cross-sectional statistical analysis, since the same donors could not be followed over many years.

This clonotype was seen only a few times. The antigen this receptor binds is unknown. The sample holds no much larger clone one base away, and base qualities are not on file. The germline V gene (reference sequence) sets CDR1 to DFQATT and CDR2 to SNEGSKA. The germline V end is reduced by 6 bases and the J end by 3 bases; junction bases left unmatched: 10. The cysteine opens and the phenylalanine closes a CDR3 of 14 amino acids. The CDR3 DNA has 42 bases and is translated from base 1. Every donor was a healthy Caucasian. Three pairs of female monozygotic twins, all aged roughly 18 to 29 years, made up the twin cohort. Positive isolation kits from Invitrogen were used to isolate the CD4+ and CD8+ T cell populations. Receptors were amplified or captured by 5' RACE. Sequencing took place on an Illumina HiSeq 2000. Template switching added a universal primer binding site, and the final cDNA carried a unique molecular identifier that allowed TCR cDNA molecules to be counted accurately. First-strand cDNA for TCR alpha and beta chains was synthesized from specific primers in the conserved constant-segment region. To control for contamination, each cDNA library was double barcoded with a SMART-Mk sample barcode plus Illumina barcodes. TruSeq adapter sequences, together with Illumina sample barcodes, were added in two successive PCR steps. Sequencing of the TCR alpha and beta cDNA libraries was done on the Illumina HiSeq platform using custom primers. From the authors' description of their analysis: MiGEC processed the raw reads to extract unique molecular identifiers, while MiXCR was used to determine the CDR3 positions. Recombination models were inferred per individual with the repgenHMM and IGoR tools using an EM algorithm. Shared clonotype analysis was performed with the tcR package in R, normalizing sharing by the product of cloneset sizes. To study raw recombination without the effects of thymic and clonal selection, out-of-frame nonproductive sequences were analyzed. TCRdb applied fastp at Q25 and MiXCR to the public reads, then kept only in-frame beta chains. When rows share a CDR3 protein, they turn into one entry using the most common DNA and genes. TCRdb's processing, not the study's, gives the V and J calls here. In all, the sample holds under 500,000 distinct CDR3 sequences, and roughly an eighth of those were seen once. The top ten clonotypes cover approximately 1% of the sample.

This same sample was also taken into another study, of yellow fever vaccine responses in identical twins. The second investigation adds: The authors reported that the T cell response to vaccination in identical twins appeared partly convergent and partly personalized. In the study, vaccine-responding T cell clones were precisely tracked in identical twins.

Input material: CD4+ T cells sorted from blood. This chain is built from TRBV20-1 and TRBJ2-7; TRBD2 aligns with 8 central bases. This sequence was found in a woman between 18 and 29 years old in good health. The DNA reads TGCAGTGCCTTCGTACAGCGGGGGATCTACGAGCAGTACTTC. This translates into CSAFVQRGIYEQYF.